The 30 T cell receptor beta chains listed next were all sequenced from one sample in a study of T cells expressing NK-cell markers. TCRdb reprocessed the 5' RACE reads, keeping one entry per CDR3 protein, no DNA. The table lists under 500,000 distinct CDR3 sequences. The sample was blood T cells: a sorted CD56 or NKG2C T cell subset, CD4+ or CD8+ T cells, or bulk PBMC T cells (not recorded which). The receptors originated from a woman between 18 and 70 years old in good health.

The chain carries TRBV7-3 and TRBJ2-1; as DNA is missing, the TRBD1 call by TCRdb cannot be tested. CDR1 and CDR2 (germline): SGHTA, FQGTGA. The CDR3 consists of 12 residues. CDR3 amino acids: CASSSQGYEQFF.

V and J are TRBV24-1 and TRBJ2-2; the TCRdb call, TRBD1, lacks DNA for checking. Germline V lookup: CDR1 KGHDR, CDR2 SFDVKD. The CDR3 runs 17 residues. CDR3: CATSDSKDRGLTGELFF.

The V and J genes are TRBV5-1 and TRBJ2-3; TCRdb's D call of TRBD1 is untestable without DNA. This CDR3 has 15 amino acids. Germline V CDR1 and CDR2: SGHRS, YFSETQ. Here the CDR3 reads CASSFMGGVTDTQYF.

The V and J genes are TRBV19 and TRBJ1-5. The CDR3 totals 14 residues. The V gene's germline CDR1 is LNHDA and CDR2 SQIVND (reference sequence). The CDR3 sequence: CASSIADSNQPQHF. The whole variable domain, remainder taken from reference TRBV19 and TRBJ1-5, is DGGITQSPKYLFRKEGQNVTLSCEQNLNHDAMYWYRQDPGQGLRLIYYSQIVNDFQKGDIAEGYSVSREKKESFPLTVTSAQKNPTAFYLCASSIADSNQPQHFGDGTRLSIL.

The chain couples TRBV29-1 to TRBJ2-5; TCRdb reports TRBD1, a call that lacks DNA to check it against. Germline V gene lookup returns CDR1 SQVTM and CDR2 ANQGSEA. This CDR3 region has 12 residues. The CDR3 loop reads CSVGGTGETQYF.

V gene TRBV20-1 combines with J gene TRBJ1-1; TCRdb's D gene call, TRBD1, goes unchecked for lack of DNA. This CDR3 comprises 18 residues. Germline V gene data show CDR1 as DFQATT and CDR2 as SNEGSKA (reference sequence). This CDR3 is CSAPDPGRQDLLNTEAFF.

This sequence joins TRBV6-4 and TRBJ1-1; TCRdb proposes TRBD1, but this gene call is untestable without DNA. This CDR3 is built from 13 residues. Looked up from germline, CDR1 is MRHNA and CDR2 is SNTAGT. This CDR3 reads CASRTGANTEAFF.

The chain uses TRBV18 and TRBJ1-2. The CDR3 contains 14 residues. CDR1 KGHSH and CDR2 LQKENI come from the germline V gene. The CDR3 loop reads CASSPRGDGHGYTF. Full variable domain (rest looked up from reference TRBV18 and TRBJ1-2): NAGVMQNPRHLVRRRGQEARLRCSPMKGHSHVYWYRQLPEEGLKFMVYLQKENIIDESGMPKERFSAEFPKEGPSILRIQQVVRGDSAAYFCASSPRGDGHGYTFGSGTRLTVV.

The chain is built from TRBV24-1 and TRBJ2-1; TCRdb's D call, TRBD2, is unchecked because there is no DNA. Germline V CDR1 and CDR2: KGHDR, SFDVKD. This CDR3 region has 16 residues. The CDR3 is CATSGRGAGVYNEQFF.

The V call is TRBV5-1, the J call TRBJ2-2. Germline CDR1 SGHRS, CDR2 YFSETQ. CDR3 length: 14 amino acids. The CDR3 loop reads CASSLAKAEVELFF.

The rearrangement links TRBV7-9 to TRBJ1-1; TCRdb calls TRBD1, which cannot be checked without DNA. This CDR3 comprises 16 residues. The V gene's germline CDR1 is SEHNR and CDR2 FQNEAQ (reference sequence). This chain's CDR3 is CASSSNRGRRDTEAFF.

The V gene is TRBV10-3, the J gene TRBJ2-5; TCRdb outputs TRBD1, but without DNA this stays unchecked. CDR1 is ENHRY and CDR2 is SYGVKD in the germline V gene. The CDR3 length is 14 residues. The CDR3 sequence is CAISESEPGETQYF.

The chain has TRBV7-8 and TRBJ2-5; absent DNA, TCRdb's TRBD1 call cannot be checked. CDR1 and CDR2 from the germline V gene are SGHVS and FQNEAQ. This CDR3 region has 13 residues. This CDR3 is CASSLADRDAYYF.

V gene TRBV29-1 combines with J gene TRBJ1-3; the D call of TRBD1 rests on TCRdb alone, since no DNA is present to check it. The CDR3 length is 13 residues. CDR1 is SQVTM, CDR2 ANQGSEA, per germline. The CDR3: CSVTTGTGNTIYF.

This rearrangement joins TRBV7-2 to TRBJ2-3; TCRdb gives TRBD1 as the D gene, but with no DNA this cannot be confirmed. CDR3 length equals 12 residues. CDR1 is SGHTA, CDR2 FQGNSA, per germline. The chain's CDR3 is CASSGMTFPVYF.

This chain joins TRBV7-3 and TRBJ2-3; the TCRdb D gene call, TRBD1, has no DNA to confirm it. In germline, CDR1 is SGHTA, CDR2 FQGTGA. The CDR3 runs 15 residues. CDR3 region: CASSSHGLQGDTQYF.

The CDR3 loop reads CASSSGLAGSGETQYF. The chain employs TRBV5-1 and TRBJ2-5; TCRdb picks TRBD2, but there is no DNA to check that call. Germline CDR1 is SGHRS and CDR2 is YFSETQ. The CDR3 contains 16 residues.

The rearrangement joins TRBV15 to TRBJ2-1; TCRdb proposes TRBD2, but this gene call is untestable without DNA. The CDR3 is 16 amino acids. Germline lookup yields CDR1 LNHNV and CDR2 YYDKDF (reference sequence). CDR3: CATSRGLAVSYNEQFF.

The J gene is TRBJ1-5, the V gene TRBV27; TCRdb returns TRBD1, unconfirmable since there is no DNA. The CDR3 is made up of 15 amino acids. The germline gives CDR1 MNHEY, CDR2 SMNVEV (reference sequence). Here the CDR3 reads CASRESGPPNQPQHF.

The V call is TRBV9, the J call TRBJ1-6; as DNA is missing, the TRBD1 call by TCRdb cannot be tested. The CDR3 length is 17 residues. Germline lookup yields CDR1 SGDLS and CDR2 YYNGEE. This chain's CDR3 is CASSPTGQGGYNSPLHF.

V is TRBV20-1 and J is TRBJ2-3; TCRdb picks TRBD1, but there is no DNA to check that call. CDR1 and CDR2 (germline): DFQATT, SNEGSKA (reference sequence). This CDR3 is built from 14 residues. Here the CDR3 reads CSARGGSSTDTQYF.

The genes are TRBV18 and TRBJ2-1; no DNA is available, so the TRBD2 call from TCRdb remains unchecked. The CDR3 loop spans 15 amino acids. Germline V gene data show CDR1 as KGHSH and CDR2 as LQKENI. CDR3 amino acids: CASSRTGLAGGEQFF.

This chain connects TRBV9 to TRBJ1-1; no DNA is available, so the TRBD1 call from TCRdb remains unchecked. This CDR3 has 15 residues. The V gene's germline CDR1 is SGDLS and CDR2 YYNGEE. The CDR3 region is CASSVEQGARTEAFF.

The chain has TRBV12-3 or TRBV12-4 and TRBJ1-3; without DNA, the TCRdb call of TRBD1 cannot be checked. This CDR3 region has 16 residues. The CDR3 here is CASSTRDRVPGNTIYF.

The chain combines TRBV9 with TRBJ2-7; the D call of TRBD1 rests on TCRdb alone, since no DNA is present to check it. The CDR3 is 15 amino acids. Germline CDR1 SGDLS, CDR2 YYNGEE. CDR3 region: CASSAQGSSTYEQYF.

The chain carries TRBV6-2 or TRBV6-3 and TRBJ2-2; TCRdb designates TRBD1, a call that cannot be tested without DNA. This CDR3 has 15 residues. The germline gives CDR1 MNHEY, CDR2 SVGEGT. CDR3: CASSSGQRSTGELFF.

The chain couples TRBV6-5 to TRBJ1-2; TCRdb's D call, TRBD1, is unchecked because there is no DNA. Germline CDR1 MNHEY, CDR2 SVGAGI. CDR3 size: 16 residues. The CDR3 spells CASSYSTGFVLYGYTF.

The chain has TRBV5-6 and TRBJ2-7; the D call of TRBD1 rests on TCRdb alone, since no DNA is present to check it. The CDR3 is 13 amino acids. Germline CDR1 and CDR2: SGHDT and YYEEEE. CDR3 amino acids: CASSYYRVYEQYF.

This chain links TRBV30 with TRBJ1-2. Germline CDR1 and CDR2: GTSNPN and SVGIG (reference sequence). There are 13 residues in the CDR3. The CDR3 loop reads CAWEHVGDYGYTF. The whole variable domain, filled in from reference TRBV30 and TRBJ1-2, reads SQTIHQWPATLVQPVGSPLSLECTVEGTSNPNLYWYRQAAGRGLQLLFYSVGIGQISSEVPQNLSASRPQDRQFILSSKKLLLSDSGFYLCAWEHVGDYGYTFGSGTRLTVV.

This chain uses TRBV7-9 with TRBJ1-1. The germline gives CDR1 SEHNR, CDR2 FQNEAQ (reference sequence). CDR3 size: 12 residues. CDR3 protein: CASSSPYTEAFF.